This T cell receptor (beta chain) was obtained from a study of CD8+ T cells in alopecia areata. Background on the study: Those treated were given oral tofacitinib at 5 to 10 mg twice daily.

CDR3 length: 14 amino acids. The germline gives CDR1 SGHDN, CDR2 FVKESK. Trimming removed 2 bases from V and 8 bases from J, with 15 bases in between. Treatment of the sample: oral pan-JAK inhibitor, 5-10 mg twice daily. RNA extraction was followed by reverse transcription into cDNA, which acted as the sequencing template. The table came from immunoSEQ multiplex PCR; TCRdb's copy has only in-frame clones and leaves some out. The data hold approximately 180,000 clones, with 64% observed a single time. Specimen: CD4+ T cells sorted from blood, collected at week 49, from a patient treated with tofacitinib. This sequence joins TRBV14 and TRBJ1-2, with D unresolved. The sequence came from a human donor with alopecia areata. CDR3 sequence reads: CASSQSEGRRGYTF. The DNA for the CDR3 is TGTGCCAGCAGCCAATCTGAGGGTCGTAGGGGCTACACCTTC.